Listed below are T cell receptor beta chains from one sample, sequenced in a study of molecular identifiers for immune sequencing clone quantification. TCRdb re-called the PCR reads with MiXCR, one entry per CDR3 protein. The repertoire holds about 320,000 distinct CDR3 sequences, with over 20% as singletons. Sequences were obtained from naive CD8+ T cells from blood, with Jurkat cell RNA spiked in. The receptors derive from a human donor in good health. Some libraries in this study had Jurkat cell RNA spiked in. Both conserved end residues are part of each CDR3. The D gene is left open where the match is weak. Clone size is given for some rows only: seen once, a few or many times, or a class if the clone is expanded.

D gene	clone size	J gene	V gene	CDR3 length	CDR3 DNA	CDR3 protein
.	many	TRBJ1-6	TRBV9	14	TGTGCCAGCAGCGTAGGGGTTGTTGGATCACCCCTCCACTTT	CASSVGVVGSPLHF
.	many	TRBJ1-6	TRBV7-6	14	TGTGCCAGCAGCCTCAGTACGGCTTATTCACCCCTCCACTTT	CASSLSTAYSPLHF
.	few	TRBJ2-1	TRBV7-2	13	TGTGCCAGCAGTTTGGACGACTACAATGAGCAGTTCTTC	CASSLDDYNEQFF
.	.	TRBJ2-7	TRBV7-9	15	TGTGCCAGCAGCCTAGCACCGGAGGGGGTCTACGAGCAGTACTTC	CASSLAPEGVYEQYF
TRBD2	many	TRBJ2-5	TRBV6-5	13	TGTGCCAGCAGGGGGGGGTACCAAGAGACCCAGTACTTC	CASRGGYQETQYF
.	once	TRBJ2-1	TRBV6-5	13	TGTGCCAGCAGTAACGAGGGGTACAATGAGCAGTTCTTC	CASSNEGYNEQFF
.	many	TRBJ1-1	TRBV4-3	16	TGCGCCAGCAGCCAAGATTTGCACAGGTGGAACACTGAAGCTTTCTTT	CASSQDLHRWNTEAFF
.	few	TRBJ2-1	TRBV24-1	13	TGTGCCACCACCACAGGGTCCTACAATGAGCAGTTCTTC	CATTTGSYNEQFF
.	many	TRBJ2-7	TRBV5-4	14	TGTGCCAGCAGCTTTCGTGGGGGCCAACCGGTGCAGTACTTC	CASSFRGGQPVQYF
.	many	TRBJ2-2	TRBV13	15	TGTGCCAGCAGCTTGAAGGGGATCCTGACCGGGGAGCTGTTTTTT	CASSLKGILTGELFF
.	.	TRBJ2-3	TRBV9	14	TGTGCCAGCAGCGTAGGTTACGGCACGTATACGCAGTATTTT	CASSVGYGTYTQYF
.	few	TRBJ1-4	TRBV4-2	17	TGTGCCAGCAGCCAAGATTCCCAGGGGACGGGTTTTGAAAAACTGTTTTTT	CASSQDSQGTGFEKLFF
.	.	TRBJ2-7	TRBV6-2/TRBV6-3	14	TGTGCCAGCAGCGGCGACACGGAAGGGTACGAGCAGTACTTC	CASSGDTEGYEQYF
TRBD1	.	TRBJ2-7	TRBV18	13	TGTGCCACCGCCGGGACAGCAGCCTACGAGCAGTACTTC	CATAGTAAYEQYF
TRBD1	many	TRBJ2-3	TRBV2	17	TGTGCCAGCAGCGACAGGGATTTCAGCCTTAAGGGAGATACGCAGTATTTT	CASSDRDFSLKGDTQYF
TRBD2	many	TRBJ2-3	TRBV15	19	TGTGCCACCAGCAAGTTTGGTTCATCGGGACTAGCGAACACAGATACGCAGTATTTT	CATSKFGSSGLANTDTQYF
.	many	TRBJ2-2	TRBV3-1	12	TGTGCCAGCAGCCAAGAGGCCGGGGAGCTGTTTTTT	CASSQEAGELFF
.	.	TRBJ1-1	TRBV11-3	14	TGTGCCAGCGGCTCGAGGACAAAGAACACTGAAGCTTTCTTT	CASGSRTKNTEAFF
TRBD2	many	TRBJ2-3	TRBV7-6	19	TGTGCCAGCAGCTCCATAAGGGCTAGCGGGAGAGCCACCTCGGATACGCAGTATTTT	CASSSIRASGRATSDTQYF
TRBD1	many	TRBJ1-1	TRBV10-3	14	TGTGCCACCCAGGGGGCCGGAGTGAACACTGAAGCTTTCTTT	CATQGAGVNTEAFF
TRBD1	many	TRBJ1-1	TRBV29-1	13	TGCAGCGTAAGGACAGGCCTGAGCACTGAAGCTTTCTTT	CSVRTGLSTEAFF
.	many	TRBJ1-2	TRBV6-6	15	TGTGCCAGCACCCAGTTGGACGGACCTTTTAGGGGCTACACCTTC	CASTQLDGPFRGYTF
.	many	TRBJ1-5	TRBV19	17	TGTGCCAGTAGTACAACTCCCGGACATCTCAATAATCAGCCCCAGCATTTT	CASSTTPGHLNNQPQHF
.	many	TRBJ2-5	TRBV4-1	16	TGCGCCAGCAGCCAAGAGAGCTGGGCCCAAAAAGAGACCCAGTACTTC	CASSQESWAQKETQYF
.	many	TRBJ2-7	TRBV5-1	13	TGCGCCAGCAGCTTCGACACCTCCTACGAGCAGTACTTC	CASSFDTSYEQYF
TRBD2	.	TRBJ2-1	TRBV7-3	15	TGTGCCAGCAGCTTATACGGCGGGAGGGCCAATGAGCAGTTCTTC	CASSLYGGRANEQFF
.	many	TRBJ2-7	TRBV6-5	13	TGTGCCAGCAGGGAGGGGGCGGTTGACGAGCAGTACTTC	CASREGAVDEQYF
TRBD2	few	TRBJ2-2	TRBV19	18	TGTGCCAGTAGTCCGACCACCGGGACTAGCTTTTTATTCGGGGAGCTGTTTTTT	CASSPTTGTSFLFGELFF
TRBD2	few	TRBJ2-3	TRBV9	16	TGTGCCAGCAGCGCGATACTAGCGGGGTACGGCGATACGCAGTATTTT	CASSAILAGYGDTQYF
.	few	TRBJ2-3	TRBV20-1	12	TGCAGTGCTTCGGGGAAGACAGATACGCAGTATTTT	CSASGKTDTQYF
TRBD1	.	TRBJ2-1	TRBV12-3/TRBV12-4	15	TGTGCCAGCAGTTTAGACAGGGGTTCGAACAATGAGCAGTTCTTC	CASSLDRGSNNEQFF
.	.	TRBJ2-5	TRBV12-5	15	TGTGCTAGTGGTCCTCCCGTCTGGGGCCAAGAGACCCAGTACTTC	CASGPPVWGQETQYF